What follows is one T cell receptor beta chain and its context. These data come from a study of blood T cell repertoires in COVID-19. Measured with immunoSEQ multiplex PCR; TCRdb has only the in-frame clones, and not every one. The table includes under 250,000 clones, roughly 86% detected once. The V gene's germline CDR1 is SGHRS and CDR2 YFSETQ. Trimming left V 1 base short and J 5 bases short, with 16 bases between. This CDR3 is 15 amino acids long. The chain joins TRBV5-1 to TRBJ2-7; the D gene is possibly TRBD2 (6 bases). This sequence originates from a woman aged 55-69 years with acute or convalescent COVID-19. Sequenced material: peripheral blood. The CDR3 DNA sequence: TGCGCCAGCAGCTTGTCTTCCGGAGGGCGGGACGAGCAGTACTTC. Its protein product is CASSLSSGGRDEQYF.